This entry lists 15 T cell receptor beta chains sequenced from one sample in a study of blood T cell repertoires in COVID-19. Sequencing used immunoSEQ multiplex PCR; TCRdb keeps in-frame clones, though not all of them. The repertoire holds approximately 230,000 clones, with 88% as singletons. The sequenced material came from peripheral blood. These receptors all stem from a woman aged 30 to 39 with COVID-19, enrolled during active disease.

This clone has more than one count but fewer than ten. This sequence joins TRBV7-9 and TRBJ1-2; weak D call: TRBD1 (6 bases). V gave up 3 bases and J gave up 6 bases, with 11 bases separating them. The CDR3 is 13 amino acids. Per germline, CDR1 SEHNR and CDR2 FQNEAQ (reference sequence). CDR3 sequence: CASSLGAGNGYTF. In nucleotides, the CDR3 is TGTGCCAGCAGCTTGGGGGCCGGCAATGGCTACACCTTC.

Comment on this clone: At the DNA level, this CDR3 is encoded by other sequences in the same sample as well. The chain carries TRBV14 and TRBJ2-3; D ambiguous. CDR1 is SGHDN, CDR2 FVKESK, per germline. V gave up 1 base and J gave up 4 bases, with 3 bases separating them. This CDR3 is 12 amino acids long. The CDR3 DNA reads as TGTGCCAGCAGCCAAGTAGCAGATACGCAGTATTTT. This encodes CASSQVADTQYF.

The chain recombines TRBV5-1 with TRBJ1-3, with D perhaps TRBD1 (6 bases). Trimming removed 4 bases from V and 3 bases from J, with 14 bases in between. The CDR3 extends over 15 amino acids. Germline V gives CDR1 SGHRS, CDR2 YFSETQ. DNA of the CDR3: TGCGCCAGCAGCGCCCGAGAAGGGGGTGGAAACACCATATATTTT. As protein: CASSAREGGGNTIYF.

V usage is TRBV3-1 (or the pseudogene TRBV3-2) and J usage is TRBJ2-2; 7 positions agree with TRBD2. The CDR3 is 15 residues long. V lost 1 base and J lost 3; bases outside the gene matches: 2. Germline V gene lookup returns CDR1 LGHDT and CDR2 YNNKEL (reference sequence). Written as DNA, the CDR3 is TGTGCCAGCAGCCAAGGAGCGGGACACACCGGGGAGCTGTTTTTT. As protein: CASSQGAGHTGELFF.

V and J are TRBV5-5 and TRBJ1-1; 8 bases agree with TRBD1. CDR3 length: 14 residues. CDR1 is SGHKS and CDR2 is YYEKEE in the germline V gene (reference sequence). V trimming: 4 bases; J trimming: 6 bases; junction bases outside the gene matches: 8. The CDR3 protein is CASSNRDRKPEAFF. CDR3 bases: TGTGCCAGCAGCAATAGGGACAGGAAACCTGAAGCTTTCTTT.

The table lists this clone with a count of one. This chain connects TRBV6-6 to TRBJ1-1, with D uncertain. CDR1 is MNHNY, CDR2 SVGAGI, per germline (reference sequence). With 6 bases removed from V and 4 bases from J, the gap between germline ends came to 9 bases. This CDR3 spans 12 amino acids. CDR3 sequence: CASRFLSTEAFF. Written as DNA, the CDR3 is TGTGCCAGCAGGTTTCTGAGCACTGAAGCTTTCTTT.

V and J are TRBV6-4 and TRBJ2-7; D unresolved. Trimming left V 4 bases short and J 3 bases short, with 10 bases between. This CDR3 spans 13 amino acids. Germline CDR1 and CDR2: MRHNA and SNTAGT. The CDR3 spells CASSVVSNYEQYF. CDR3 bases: TGTGCCAGCAGTGTCGTCAGTAACTACGAGCAGTACTTC.

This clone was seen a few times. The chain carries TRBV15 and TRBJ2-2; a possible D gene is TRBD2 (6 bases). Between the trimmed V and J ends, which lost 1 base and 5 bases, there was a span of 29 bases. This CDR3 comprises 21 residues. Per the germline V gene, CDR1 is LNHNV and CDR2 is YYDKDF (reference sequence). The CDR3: CATSRGGGFYRRDGRTGELFF. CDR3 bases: TGTGCCACCAGCAGAGGAGGAGGTTTCTATAGGCGGGACGGGCGAACCGGGGAGCTGTTTTTT.

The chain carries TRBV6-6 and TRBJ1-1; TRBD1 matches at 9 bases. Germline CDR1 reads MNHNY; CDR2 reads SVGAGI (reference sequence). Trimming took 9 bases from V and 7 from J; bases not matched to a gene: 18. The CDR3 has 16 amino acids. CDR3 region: CARSGGLTGGGFEAFF. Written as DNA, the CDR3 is TGTGCCAGGAGCGGCGGTCTAACAGGGGGCGGCTTTGAAGCTTTCTTT.

CDR3 protein: CASSEPGVVEQYV. Written as DNA, the CDR3 is TGTGCCAGCAGTGAACCTGGAGTGGTCGAGCAGTACGTC. The chain links TRBV2 to TRBJ2-7; D not certain. This CDR3 spans 13 amino acids. V dropped 2 bases and J dropped 6 bases, with 11 bases sitting between them. The germline V gene encodes CDR1 SNHLY and CDR2 FYNNEI.

CDR3 amino acids: CASRGQDLDSGANVLTF. CDR3 bases: TGTGCCAGCAGGGGACAGGATTTAGACTCTGGGGCCAACGTCCTGACTTTC. This chain links TRBV28 with TRBJ2-6, with TRBD1 matching 8 bases. This CDR3 is 17 amino acids long. After removal of 6 bases from V and 0 bases from J, the junction contained 7 bases not matched to a gene. In germline, CDR1 is MDHEN, CDR2 SYDVKM.

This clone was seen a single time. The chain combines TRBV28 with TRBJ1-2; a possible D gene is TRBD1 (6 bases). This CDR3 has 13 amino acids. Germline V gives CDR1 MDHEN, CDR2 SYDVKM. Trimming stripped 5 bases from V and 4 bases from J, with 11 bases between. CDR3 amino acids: CASSAGQFYGYTF. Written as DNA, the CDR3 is TGTGCCAGCAGTGCTGGACAGTTCTATGGCTACACCTTC.

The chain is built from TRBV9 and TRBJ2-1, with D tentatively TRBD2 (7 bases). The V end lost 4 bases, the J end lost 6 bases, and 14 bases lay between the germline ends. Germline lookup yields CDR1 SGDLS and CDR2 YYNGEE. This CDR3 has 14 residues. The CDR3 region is CASSPGGHSNEQFF. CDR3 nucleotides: TGTGCCAGCAGCCCGGGGGGCCACTCCAATGAGCAGTTCTTC.

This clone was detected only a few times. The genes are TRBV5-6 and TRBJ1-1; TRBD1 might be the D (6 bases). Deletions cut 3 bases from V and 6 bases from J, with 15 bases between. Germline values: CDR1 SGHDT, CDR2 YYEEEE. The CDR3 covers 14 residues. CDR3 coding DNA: TGTGCCAGCAGCTCGGGACAACTCACAGCTGAAGCTTTCTTT. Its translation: CASSSGQLTAEAFF.

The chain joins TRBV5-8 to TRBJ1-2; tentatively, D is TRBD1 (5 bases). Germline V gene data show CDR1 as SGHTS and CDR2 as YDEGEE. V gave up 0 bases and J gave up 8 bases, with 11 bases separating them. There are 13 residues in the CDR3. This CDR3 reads CASSLDGGWGYTF. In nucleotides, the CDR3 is TGTGCCAGCAGCTTGGACGGGGGATGGGGCTACACCTTC.